Below, one TCR beta chain is given with its context. Its antigen is currently unknown. Clones were read by immunoSEQ multiplex PCR, and TCRdb kept only the in-frame ones, dropping some. In the table there are about 97,000 clones, roughly 88% of which are singletons. These data originate in a study of T cell responses to AZD1222 COVID-19 vaccine. Study outcomes and limitations: Reportedly, close to half of spike-specific TCRs are directed against unmutated variant regions. At baseline, just six or seven AZD1222 recipients tested seropositive. When two AZD1222 doses had been given, Spike-specific TCR breadth and depth rose.

This material consisted of peripheral blood, taken on day 0 of AZD1222 vaccination. The TCR comes from an adult in good health.

The CDR3 here is CASSFNSGGQPQHF. The CDR3 nucleotides are TGTGCCAGCAGTTTCAACTCCGGTGGACAGCCCCAGCATTTT. J is TRBJ1-5 and V is TRBV27; the D is unclear. Germline loops: CDR1 MNHEY, CDR2 SMNVEV (reference sequence). This CDR3 has 14 residues. V was cut by 3 bases and J by 7 bases, with 13 bases left in between.